This TCR beta chain was captured in a study of brain T cells in children with intractable seizures. Using immunoSEQ multiplex PCR, the repertoire was profiled, and TCRdb retains in-frame clones only, with some absent. This sample has 300,000 to 400,000 clones, with 93% found just once. The CDR3 is 19 residues long. Germline loops: CDR1 KGHDR, CDR2 SFDVKD. Unmatched junction bases numbered 16, after V lost 9 bases and J lost 0 bases. Time point of the sample: blood from clinic visit 5 months post-surgery; TSC patient then seizure free. Patients received at least one anti-epileptic drug before surgery. Material: peripheral blood, obtained approximately 5 months after surgery. The sequence was collected from a boy less than two years old with tuberous sclerosis and intractable seizures. The genes are TRBV24-1 and TRBJ2-7; 13 nucleotides match TRBD2. Here the CDR3 DNA reads TGTGCCACCGCTCCGGGGGGACTAGCGGGAAGGGGGAGCTCCTACGAGCAGTACTTC. Translating it yields CATAPGGLAGRGSSYEQYF.